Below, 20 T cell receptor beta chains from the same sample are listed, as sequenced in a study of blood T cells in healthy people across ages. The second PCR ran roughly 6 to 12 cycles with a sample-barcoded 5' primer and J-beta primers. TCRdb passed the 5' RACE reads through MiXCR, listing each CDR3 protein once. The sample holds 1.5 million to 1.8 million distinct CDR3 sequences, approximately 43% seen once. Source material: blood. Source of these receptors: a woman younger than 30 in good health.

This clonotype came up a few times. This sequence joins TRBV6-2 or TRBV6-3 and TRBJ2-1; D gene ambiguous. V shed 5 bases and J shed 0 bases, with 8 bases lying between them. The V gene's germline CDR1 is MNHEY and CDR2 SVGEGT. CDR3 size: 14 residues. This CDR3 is CASSRSISYNEQFF. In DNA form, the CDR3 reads TGTGCCAGCAGTCGGTCTATCTCCTACAATGAGCAGTTCTTC.

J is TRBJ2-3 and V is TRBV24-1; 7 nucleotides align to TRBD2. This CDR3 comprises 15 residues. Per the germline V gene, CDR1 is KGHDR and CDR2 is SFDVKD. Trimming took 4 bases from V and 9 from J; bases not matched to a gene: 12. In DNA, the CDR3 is TGTGCCACCAGTGACCTTGAGCGGGATGAAGGAACGCAGTATTTT. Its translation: CATSDLERDEGTQYF.

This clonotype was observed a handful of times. The CDR3 reads CASSASTGSQPQHF. CDR3 DNA sequence: TGTGCCAGCAGTGCTTCAACAGGTTCTCAGCCCCAGCATTTT. The rearrangement links TRBV27 to TRBJ1-5; TRBD1 might be the D (5 bases). The CDR3 sequence is 14 residues long. Trimming shortened V by 5 bases and J by 6 bases, and 14 bases separated the two germline ends. From germline, CDR1 is MNHEY and CDR2 SMNVEV (reference sequence).

The CDR3 region has the DNA TGCGCCAAGGGACAGGGTAATCAGCCCCAGCATTTT. Protein: CAKGQGNQPQHF. The rearrangement uses TRBV5-1 and TRBJ1-5; 9 bases match TRBD1. The CDR3 runs to 12 residues. V was pared by 9 bases and J by 4 bases, with 2 bases of the junction left unmatched. Germline V gene sequence: CDR1 SGHRS, CDR2 YFSETQ.

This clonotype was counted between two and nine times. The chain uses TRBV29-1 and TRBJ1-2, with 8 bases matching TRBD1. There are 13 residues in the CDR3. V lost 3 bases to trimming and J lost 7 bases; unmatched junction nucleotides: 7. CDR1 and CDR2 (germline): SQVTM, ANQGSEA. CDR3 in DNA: TGCAGCGTTGATATACAGGGGGTGTCTGGCTACACCTTC. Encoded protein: CSVDIQGVSGYTF.

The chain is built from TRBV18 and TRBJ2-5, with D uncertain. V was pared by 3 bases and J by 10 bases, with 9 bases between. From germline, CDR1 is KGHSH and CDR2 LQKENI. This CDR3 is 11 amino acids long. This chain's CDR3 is CASSPGYYQYF. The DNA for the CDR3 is TGTGCCAGCTCACCCGGATACTACCAGTACTTC.

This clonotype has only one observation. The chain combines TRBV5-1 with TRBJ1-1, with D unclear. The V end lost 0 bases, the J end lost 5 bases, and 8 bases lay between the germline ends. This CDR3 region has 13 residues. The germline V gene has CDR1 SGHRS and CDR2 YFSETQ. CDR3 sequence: CASSLVGETEAFF. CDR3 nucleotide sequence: TGCGCCAGCAGCTTGGTGGGAGAGACTGAAGCTTTCTTT. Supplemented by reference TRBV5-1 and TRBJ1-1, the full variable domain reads KAGVTQTPRYLIKTRGQQVTLSCSPISGHRSVSWYQQTPGQGLQFLFEYFSETQRNKGNFPGRFSGRQFSNSRSEMNVSTLELGDSALYLCASSLVGETEAFFGQGTRLTVV.

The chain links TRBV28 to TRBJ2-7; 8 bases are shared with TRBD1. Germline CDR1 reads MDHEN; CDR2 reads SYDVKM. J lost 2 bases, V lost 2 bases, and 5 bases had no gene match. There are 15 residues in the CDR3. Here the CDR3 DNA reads TGTGCCAGCAGTTTAGGACAGGGTCCAGCCTACGAGCAGTACTTC. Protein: CASSLGQGPAYEQYF.

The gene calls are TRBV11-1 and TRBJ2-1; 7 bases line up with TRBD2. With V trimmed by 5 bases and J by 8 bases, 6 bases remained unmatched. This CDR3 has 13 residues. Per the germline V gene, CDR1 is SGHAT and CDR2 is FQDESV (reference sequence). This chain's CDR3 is CASSGGGPHEQFF. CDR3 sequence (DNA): TGTGCCAGCAGCGGGGGAGGGCCCCATGAGCAGTTCTTC.

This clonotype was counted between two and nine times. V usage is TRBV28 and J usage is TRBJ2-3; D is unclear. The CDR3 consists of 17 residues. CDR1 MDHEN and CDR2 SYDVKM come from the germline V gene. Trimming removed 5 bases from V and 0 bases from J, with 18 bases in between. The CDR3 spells CASSPPSSRPSTDTQYF. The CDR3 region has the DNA TGTGCCAGCAGTCCCCCGTCGAGCAGACCTAGCACAGATACGCAGTATTTT.

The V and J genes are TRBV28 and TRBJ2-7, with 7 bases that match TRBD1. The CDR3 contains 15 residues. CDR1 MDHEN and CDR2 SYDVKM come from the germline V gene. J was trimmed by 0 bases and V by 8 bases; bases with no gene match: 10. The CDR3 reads CASGSFRDSSYEQYF. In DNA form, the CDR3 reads TGTGCCAGCGGGTCCTTCCGGGACAGCTCCTACGAGCAGTACTTC.

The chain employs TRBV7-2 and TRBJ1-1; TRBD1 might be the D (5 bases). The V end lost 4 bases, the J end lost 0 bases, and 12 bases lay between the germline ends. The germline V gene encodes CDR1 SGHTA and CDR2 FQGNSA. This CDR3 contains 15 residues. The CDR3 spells CASSSRQSMNTEAFF. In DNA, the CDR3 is TGTGCCAGCAGCTCAAGACAGTCCATGAACACTGAAGCTTTCTTT.

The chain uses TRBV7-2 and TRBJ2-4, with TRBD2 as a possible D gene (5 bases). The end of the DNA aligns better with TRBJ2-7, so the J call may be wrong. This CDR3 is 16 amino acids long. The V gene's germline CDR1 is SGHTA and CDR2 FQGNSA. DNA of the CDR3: TGTGCCAGCAGCTTAGAGGCTAGCAGATACCCCTACGAGCAGTACTTC. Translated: CASSLEASRYPYEQYF.

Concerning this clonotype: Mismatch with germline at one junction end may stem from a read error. CDR3: CVSSLARSAASTDTQYF. The CDR3 bases are TGTGTCAGCAGTTTAGCGCGTTCAGCGGCAAGCACAGATACGCAGTATTTT. This sequence joins TRBV12-3 or TRBV12-4 and TRBJ2-3; weak D call: TRBD2 (5 bases). CDR3 length equals 17 residues.

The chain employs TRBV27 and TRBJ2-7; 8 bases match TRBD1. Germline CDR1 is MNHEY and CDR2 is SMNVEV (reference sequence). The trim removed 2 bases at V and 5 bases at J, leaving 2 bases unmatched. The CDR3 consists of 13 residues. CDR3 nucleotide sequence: TGTGCCAGCAGTTTACAGGGGGCCCACGAGCAGTACTTC. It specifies CASSLQGAHEQYF.

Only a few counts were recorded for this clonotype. In DNA form, the CDR3 reads TGTGCCATCAGCGACAGGGGGGGCCTTACAGATACGCAGTATTTT. As protein: CAISDRGGLTDTQYF. The chain combines TRBV10-3 with TRBJ2-3, with 9 nucleotides matching TRBD1. V trimming: 6 bases; J trimming: 3 bases; junction bases outside the gene matches: 7. Germline CDR1 is ENHRY and CDR2 is SYGVKD. The CDR3 extends over 15 amino acids.

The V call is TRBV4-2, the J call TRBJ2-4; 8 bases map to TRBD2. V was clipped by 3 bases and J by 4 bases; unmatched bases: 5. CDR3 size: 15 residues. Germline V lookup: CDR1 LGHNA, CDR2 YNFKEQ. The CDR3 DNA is TGTGCCAGCAGCCACACCGGGACTAGGAAAAACATTCAGTACTTC. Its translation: CASSHTGTRKNIQYF.

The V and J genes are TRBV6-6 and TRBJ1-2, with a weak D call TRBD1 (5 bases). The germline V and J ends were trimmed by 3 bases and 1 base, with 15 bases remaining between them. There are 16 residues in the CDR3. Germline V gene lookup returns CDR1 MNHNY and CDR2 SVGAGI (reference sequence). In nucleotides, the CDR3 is TGTGCCAGCAGTTATGGGGGACCATCCATTAACTATGGCTACACCTTC. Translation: CASSYGGPSINYGYTF.

CDR3 protein: CASNGLPGSDGYTF. The DNA for the CDR3 is TGTGCCAGCAACGGCTTACCAGGGTCTGATGGCTACACCTTC. This chain links TRBV7-2 with TRBJ1-2, with D perhaps TRBD1 (5 bases). CDR3 length: 14 residues. CDR1 is SGHTA, CDR2 FQGNSA, per germline. V was cut by 7 bases and J by 6 bases, with 18 bases left in between.

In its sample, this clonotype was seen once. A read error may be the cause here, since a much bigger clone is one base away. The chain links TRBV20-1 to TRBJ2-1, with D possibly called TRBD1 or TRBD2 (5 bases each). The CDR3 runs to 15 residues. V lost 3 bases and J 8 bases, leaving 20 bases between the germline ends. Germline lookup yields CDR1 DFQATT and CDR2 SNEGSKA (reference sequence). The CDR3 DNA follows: TGCAGTGCTAGGTTGGGACGATCCTCGCGAGATGAGCAGTTCTTC. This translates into CSARLGRSSRDEQFF.